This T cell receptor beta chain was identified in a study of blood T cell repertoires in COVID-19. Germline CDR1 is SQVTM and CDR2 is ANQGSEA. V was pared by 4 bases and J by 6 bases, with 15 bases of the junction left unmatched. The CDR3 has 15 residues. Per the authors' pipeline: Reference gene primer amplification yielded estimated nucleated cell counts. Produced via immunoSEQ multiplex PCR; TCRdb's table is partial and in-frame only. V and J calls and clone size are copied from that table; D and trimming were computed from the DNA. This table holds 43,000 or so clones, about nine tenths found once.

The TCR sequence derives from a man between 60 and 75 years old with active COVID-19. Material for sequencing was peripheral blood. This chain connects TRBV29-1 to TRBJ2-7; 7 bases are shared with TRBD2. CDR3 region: CSVGDPGGGPSEQYF. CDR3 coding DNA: TGCAGCGTTGGGGATCCGGGGGGAGGGCCCTCCGAGCAGTACTTC.